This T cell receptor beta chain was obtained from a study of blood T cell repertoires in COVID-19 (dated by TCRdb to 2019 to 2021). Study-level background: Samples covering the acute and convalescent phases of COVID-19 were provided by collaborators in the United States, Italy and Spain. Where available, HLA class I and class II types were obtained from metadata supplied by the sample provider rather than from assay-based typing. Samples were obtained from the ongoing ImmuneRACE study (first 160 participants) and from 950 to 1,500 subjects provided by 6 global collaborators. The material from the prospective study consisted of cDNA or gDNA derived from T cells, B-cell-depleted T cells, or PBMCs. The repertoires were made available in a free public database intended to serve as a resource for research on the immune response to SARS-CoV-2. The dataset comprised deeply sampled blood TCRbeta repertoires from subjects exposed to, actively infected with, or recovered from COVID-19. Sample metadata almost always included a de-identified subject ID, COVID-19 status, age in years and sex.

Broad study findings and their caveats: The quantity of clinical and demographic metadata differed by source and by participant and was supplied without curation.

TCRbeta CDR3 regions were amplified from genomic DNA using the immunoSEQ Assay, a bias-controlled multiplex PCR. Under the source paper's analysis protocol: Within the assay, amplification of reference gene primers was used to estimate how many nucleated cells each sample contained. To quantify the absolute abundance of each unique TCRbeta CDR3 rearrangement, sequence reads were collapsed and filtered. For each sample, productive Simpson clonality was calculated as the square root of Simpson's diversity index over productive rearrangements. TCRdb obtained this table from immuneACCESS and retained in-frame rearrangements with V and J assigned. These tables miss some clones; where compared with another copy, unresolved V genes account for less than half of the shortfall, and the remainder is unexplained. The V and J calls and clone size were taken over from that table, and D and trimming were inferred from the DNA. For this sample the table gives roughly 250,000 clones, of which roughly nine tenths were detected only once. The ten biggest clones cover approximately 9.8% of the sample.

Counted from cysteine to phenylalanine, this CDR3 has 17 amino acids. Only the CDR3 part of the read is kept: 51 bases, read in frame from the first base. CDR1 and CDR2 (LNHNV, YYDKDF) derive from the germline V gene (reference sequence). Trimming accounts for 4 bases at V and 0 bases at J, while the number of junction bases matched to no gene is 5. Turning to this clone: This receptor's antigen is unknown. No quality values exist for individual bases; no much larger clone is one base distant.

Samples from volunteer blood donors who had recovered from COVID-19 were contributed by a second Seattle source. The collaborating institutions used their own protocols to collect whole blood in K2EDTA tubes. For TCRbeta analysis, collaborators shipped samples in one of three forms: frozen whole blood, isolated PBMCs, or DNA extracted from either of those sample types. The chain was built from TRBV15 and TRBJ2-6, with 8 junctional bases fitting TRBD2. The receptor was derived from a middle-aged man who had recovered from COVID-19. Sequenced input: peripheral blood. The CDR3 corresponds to CATSIPGGGSGANVLTF. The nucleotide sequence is TGTGCCACCAGCATACCGGGAGGGGGCTCTGGGGCCAACGTCCTGACTTTC.